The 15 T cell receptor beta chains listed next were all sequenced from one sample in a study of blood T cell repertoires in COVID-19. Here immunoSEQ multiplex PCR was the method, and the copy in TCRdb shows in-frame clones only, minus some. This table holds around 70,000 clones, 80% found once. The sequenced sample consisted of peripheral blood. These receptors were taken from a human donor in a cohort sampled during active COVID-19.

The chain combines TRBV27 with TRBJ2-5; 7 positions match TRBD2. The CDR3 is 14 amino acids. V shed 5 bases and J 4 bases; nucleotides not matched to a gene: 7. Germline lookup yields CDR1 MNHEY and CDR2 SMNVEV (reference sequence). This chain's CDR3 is CASSPLGRGETQYF. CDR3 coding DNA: TGTGCCAGCAGTCCGTTAGGGAGGGGAGAGACCCAGTACTTC.

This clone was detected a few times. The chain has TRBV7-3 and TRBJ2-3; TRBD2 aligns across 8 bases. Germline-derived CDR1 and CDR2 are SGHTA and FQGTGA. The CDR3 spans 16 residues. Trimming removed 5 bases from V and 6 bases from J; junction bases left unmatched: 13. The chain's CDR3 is CASSPGVTSVGDTQYF. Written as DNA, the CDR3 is TGTGCCAGCAGCCCCGGTGTGACTAGCGTCGGCGATACGCAGTATTTT.

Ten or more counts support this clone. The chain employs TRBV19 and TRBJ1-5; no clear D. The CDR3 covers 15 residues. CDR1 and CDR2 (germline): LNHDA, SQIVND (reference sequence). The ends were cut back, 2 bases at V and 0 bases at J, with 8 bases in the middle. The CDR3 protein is CASSITPYSNQPQHF. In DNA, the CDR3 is TGTGCCAGTAGTATAACCCCCTATAGCAATCAGCCCCAGCATTTT. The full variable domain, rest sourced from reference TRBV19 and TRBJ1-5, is DGGITQSPKYLFRKEGQNVTLSCEQNLNHDAMYWYRQDPGQGLRLIYYSQIVNDFQKGDIAEGYSVSREKKESFPLTVTSAQKNPTAFYLCASSITPYSNQPQHFGDGTRLSIL.

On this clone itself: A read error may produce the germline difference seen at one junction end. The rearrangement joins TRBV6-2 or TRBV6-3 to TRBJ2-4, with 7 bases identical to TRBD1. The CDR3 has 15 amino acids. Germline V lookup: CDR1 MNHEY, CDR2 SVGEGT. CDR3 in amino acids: CASSLYVGERQGYHF. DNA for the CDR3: TGTGCCAGCAGTTTATACGTAGGCGAAAGACAGGGATATCACTTC.

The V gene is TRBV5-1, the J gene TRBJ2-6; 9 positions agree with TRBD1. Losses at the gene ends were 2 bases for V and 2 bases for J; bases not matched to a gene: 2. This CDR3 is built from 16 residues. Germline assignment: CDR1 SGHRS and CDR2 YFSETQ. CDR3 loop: CASSLTGGAGANVLTF. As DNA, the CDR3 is TGCGCCAGCAGCTTAACAGGGGGCGCTGGGGCCAACGTCCTGACTTTC.

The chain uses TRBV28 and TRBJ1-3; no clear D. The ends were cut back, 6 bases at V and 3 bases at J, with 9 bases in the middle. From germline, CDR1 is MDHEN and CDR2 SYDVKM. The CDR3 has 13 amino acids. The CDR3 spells CASSTPRGNTIYF. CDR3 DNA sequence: TGTGCCAGCAGCACACCTCGTGGAAACACCATATATTTT.

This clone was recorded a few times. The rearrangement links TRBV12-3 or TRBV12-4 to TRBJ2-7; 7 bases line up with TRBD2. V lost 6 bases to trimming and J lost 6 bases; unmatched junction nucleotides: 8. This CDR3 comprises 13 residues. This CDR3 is CASRGGRLSEQYF. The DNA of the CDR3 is TGTGCCAGCAGGGGGGGGAGGCTAAGCGAGCAGTACTTC.

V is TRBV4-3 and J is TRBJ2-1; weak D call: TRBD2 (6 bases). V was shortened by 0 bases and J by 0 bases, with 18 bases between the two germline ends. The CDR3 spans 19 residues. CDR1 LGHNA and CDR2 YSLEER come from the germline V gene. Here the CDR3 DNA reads TGCGCCAGCAGCCAAGATGCGACTAGTTTCCAACTCTCCTACAATGAGCAGTTCTTC. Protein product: CASSQDATSFQLSYNEQFF.

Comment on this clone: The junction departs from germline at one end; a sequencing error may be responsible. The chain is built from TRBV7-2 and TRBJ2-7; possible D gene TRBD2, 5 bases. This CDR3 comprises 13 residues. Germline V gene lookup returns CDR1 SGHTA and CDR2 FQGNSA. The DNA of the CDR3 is TGTGCCAGCAGCTTAGATCCCACAGCGGTGACGGACTTC. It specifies CASSLDPTAVTDF. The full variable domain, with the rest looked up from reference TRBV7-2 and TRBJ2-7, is GAGVSQSPSNKVTEKGKDVELRCDPISGHTALYWYRQSLGQGLEFLIYFQGNSAPDKSGLPSDRFSAERTGGSVSTLTIQRTQQEDSAVYLCASSLDPTAVTDFGPGTRLTVT.

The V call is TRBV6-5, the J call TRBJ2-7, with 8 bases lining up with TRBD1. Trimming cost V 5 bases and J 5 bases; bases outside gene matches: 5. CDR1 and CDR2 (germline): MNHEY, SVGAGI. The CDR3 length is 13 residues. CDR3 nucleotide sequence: TGTGCCAGCAGTAGACAGGGGAGAGACGAGCAGTACTTC. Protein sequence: CASSRQGRDEQYF.

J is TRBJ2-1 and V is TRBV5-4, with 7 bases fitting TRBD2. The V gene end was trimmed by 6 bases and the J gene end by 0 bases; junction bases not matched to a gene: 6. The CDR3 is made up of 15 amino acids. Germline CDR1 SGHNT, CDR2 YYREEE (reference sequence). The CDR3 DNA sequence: TGTGCCAGCACCGCTAGCGGTTTCTCCTACAATGAGCAGTTCTTC. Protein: CASTASGFSYNEQFF.

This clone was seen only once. For the CDR3, the DNA is TGCGCCAGCGGCAGGGAAGAGACCCAGTACTTC. It is translated as CASGREETQYF. The chain couples TRBV5-1 to TRBJ2-5; TRBD1 might be the D (5 bases). Germline CDR1 is SGHRS and CDR2 is YFSETQ. The ends were cut back, 7 bases at V and 3 bases at J, with 7 bases in the middle. This CDR3 spans 11 amino acids.

The DNA for the CDR3 is TGTGCCAGCAGTGTTAGCGGGAGGGACAATGAGCAGTTCTTC. Translating gives CASSVSGRDNEQFF. J is TRBJ2-1 and V is TRBV2, with 11 nucleotides matching TRBD2. From germline, CDR1 is SNHLY and CDR2 FYNNEI. The CDR3 runs to 14 residues. V lost 4 bases, J lost 5 bases, and 1 base stayed unmatched. Full variable domain (rest looked up from reference TRBV2 and TRBJ2-1): EPEVTQTPSHQVTQMGQEVILRCVPISNHLYFYWYRQILGQKVEFLVSFYNNEISEKSEIFDDQFSVERPDGSNFTLKIRSTKLEDSAMYFCASSVSGRDNEQFFGPGTRLTVL.

This CDR3 is CASSLSSGRSYEQYF. The DNA for the CDR3 is TGTGCCAGCAGTTTATCTAGCGGGAGGTCCTACGAGCAGTACTTC. The chain has TRBV27 and TRBJ2-7, with TRBD2 identical over 10 bases. Germline lookup yields CDR1 MNHEY and CDR2 SMNVEV (reference sequence). The CDR3 has 15 amino acids. V shed 0 bases, J shed 1 base, and the junction held 0 bases outside the gene matches.

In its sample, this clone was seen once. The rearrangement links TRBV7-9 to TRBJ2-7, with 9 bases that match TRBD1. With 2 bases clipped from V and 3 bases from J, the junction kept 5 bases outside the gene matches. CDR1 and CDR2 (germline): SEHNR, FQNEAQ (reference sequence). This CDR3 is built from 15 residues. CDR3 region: CASSLTGGLGYEQYF. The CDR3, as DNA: TGTGCCAGCAGCTTAACAGGGGGCTTAGGCTACGAGCAGTACTTC.